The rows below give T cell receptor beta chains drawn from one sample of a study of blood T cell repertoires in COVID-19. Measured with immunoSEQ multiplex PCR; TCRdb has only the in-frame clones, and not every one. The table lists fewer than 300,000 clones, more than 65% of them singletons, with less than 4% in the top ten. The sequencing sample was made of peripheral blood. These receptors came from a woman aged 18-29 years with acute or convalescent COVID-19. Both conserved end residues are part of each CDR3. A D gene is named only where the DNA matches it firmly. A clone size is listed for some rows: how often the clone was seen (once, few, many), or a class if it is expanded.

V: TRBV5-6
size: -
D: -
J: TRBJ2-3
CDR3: CASSLVSARLSTDTQYF
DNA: TGTGCCAGCAGCTTGGTCTCAGCGCGCCTAAGCACAGATACGCAGTATTTT

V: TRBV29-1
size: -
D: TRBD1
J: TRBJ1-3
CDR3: CSGQQGTGNTIYF
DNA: TGCAGCGGGCAACAGGGGACTGGAAACACCATATATTTT

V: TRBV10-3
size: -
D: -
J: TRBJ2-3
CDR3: CAISGVAGSTDTQYF
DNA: TGTGCCATCAGTGGAGTGGCGGGAAGCACAGATACGCAGTATTTT

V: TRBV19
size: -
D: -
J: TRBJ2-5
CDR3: CASSARSGLPVSETQYF
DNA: TGTGCCAGTAGTGCCCGCTCGGGACTCCCTGTGTCGGAGACCCAGTACTTC

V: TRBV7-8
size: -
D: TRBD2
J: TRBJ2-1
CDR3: CASSLRGGTSAYNEQFF
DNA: TGTGCCAGCAGCCTGCGGGGGGGGACTAGCGCGTACAATGAGCAGTTCTTC

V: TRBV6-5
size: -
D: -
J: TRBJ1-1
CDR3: CASSYSGAGEAFF
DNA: TGTGCCAGCAGTTACTCAGGGGCTGGTGAAGCTTTCTTT

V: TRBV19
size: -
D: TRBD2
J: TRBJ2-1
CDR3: CASSTGLAGGISYNEQFF
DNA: TGTGCCAGTAGTACGGGACTAGCGGGAGGGATATCATACAATGAGCAGTTCTTC

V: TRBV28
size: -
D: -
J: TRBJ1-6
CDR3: CASSAGGSYNSPLHF
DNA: TGTGCCAGCAGTGCGGGGGGCTCCTATAATTCACCCCTCCACTTT

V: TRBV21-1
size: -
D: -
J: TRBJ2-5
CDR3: CASSTTTGGHGTQYF
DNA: TGTGCCAGCAGCACAACGACAGGGGGACATGGGACCCAGTACTTC

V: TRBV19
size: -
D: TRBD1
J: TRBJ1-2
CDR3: CASSIDLWGQQKGYTF
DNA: TGTGCCAGTAGTATAGATCTGTGGGGACAGCAAAAGGGCTACACCTTC

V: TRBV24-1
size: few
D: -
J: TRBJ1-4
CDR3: CATSDQTGPNEKLFF
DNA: TGTGCCACCAGTGACCAGACAGGCCCGAATGAAAAACTGTTTTTT

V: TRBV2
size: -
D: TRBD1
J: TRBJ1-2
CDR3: CASRGDSPGYTF
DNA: TGTGCCAGCAGGGGGGACAGCCCTGGCTACACCTTC

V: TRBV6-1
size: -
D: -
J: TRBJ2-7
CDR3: CASSEVYLSGSSYEQYF
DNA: TGTGCCAGCAGTGAAGTATATCTAAGCGGTTCTTCCTACGAGCAGTACTTC

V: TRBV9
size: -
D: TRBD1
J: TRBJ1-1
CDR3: CASSVVGQGDTEAFF
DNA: TGTGCCAGCAGCGTGGTAGGACAGGGGGACACTGAAGCTTTCTTT

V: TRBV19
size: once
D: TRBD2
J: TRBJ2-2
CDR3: CASSNSGSRNTGELFF
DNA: TGTGCCAGTAGTAATAGCGGGAGTAGGAACACCGGGGAGCTGTTTTTT

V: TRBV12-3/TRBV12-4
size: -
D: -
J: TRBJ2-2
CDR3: CASRAAGELFF
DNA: TGTGCCAGCAGGGCGGCGGGTGAGCTGTTTTTT

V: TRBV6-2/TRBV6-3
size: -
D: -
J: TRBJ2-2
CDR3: CASSYAPPRKNTGELFF
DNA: TGTGCCAGCAGTTACGCGCCTCCGCGAAAGAACACCGGGGAGCTGTTTTTT

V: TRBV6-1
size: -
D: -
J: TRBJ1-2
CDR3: CASSEYPGRGTNGYTF
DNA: TGTGCCAGCAGTGAATACCCCGGACGGGGAACTAATGGCTACACCTTC

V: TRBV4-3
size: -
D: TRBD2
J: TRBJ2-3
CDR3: CASSQDQATSGNTDTQYF
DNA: TGCGCCAGCAGCCAAGATCAGGCGACTAGCGGCAACACAGATACGCAGTATTTT

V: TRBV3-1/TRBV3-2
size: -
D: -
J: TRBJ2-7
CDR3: CASSLRTENYEQYF
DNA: TGTGCCAGCAGCCTCCGGACAGAAAACTACGAGCAGTACTTC

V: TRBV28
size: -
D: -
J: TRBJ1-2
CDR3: CASSLGPYGYTF
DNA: TGTGCCAGCAGTTTAGGCCCCTATGGCTACACCTTC

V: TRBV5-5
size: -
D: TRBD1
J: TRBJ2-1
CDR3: CASSLFAGQGANEQFF
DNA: TGTGCCAGCAGCTTGTTTGCGGGACAGGGGGCTAATGAGCAGTTCTTC

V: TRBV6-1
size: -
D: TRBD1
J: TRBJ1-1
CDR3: CASSEAPSTGGTEAFF
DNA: TGTGCCAGCAGTGAGGCCCCCAGCACAGGGGGCACTGAAGCTTTCTTT

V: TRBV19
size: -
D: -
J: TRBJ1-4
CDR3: CASREGNGEKLFF
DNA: TGTGCCAGCCGCGAGGGTAACGGAGAAAAACTGTTTTTT

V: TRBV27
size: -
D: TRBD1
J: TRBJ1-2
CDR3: CASSLGGTGGGYTF
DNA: TGTGCCAGCAGTTTAGGAGGGACAGGGGGAGGCTACACCTTC

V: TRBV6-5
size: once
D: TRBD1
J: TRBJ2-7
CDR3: CASSYAGTGVHEQYF
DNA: TGTGCCAGCAGTTACGCCGGGACAGGGGTCCACGAGCAGTACTTC

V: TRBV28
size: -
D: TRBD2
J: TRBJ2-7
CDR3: CASRWGGSYEQYF
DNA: TGTGCCAGCAGGTGGGGGGGCTCCTACGAGCAGTACTTC

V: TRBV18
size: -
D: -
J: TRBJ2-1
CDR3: CASSPRQGGGNEQFF
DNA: TGTGCCAGCTCACCGAGGCAGGGAGGTGGCAATGAGCAGTTCTTC

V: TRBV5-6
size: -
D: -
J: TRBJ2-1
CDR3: CASTWIGSSYNEQFF
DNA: TGTGCCAGCACCTGGATCGGGAGCTCCTACAATGAGCAGTTCTTC

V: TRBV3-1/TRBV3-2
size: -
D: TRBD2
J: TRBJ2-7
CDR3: CASSPGTTTYEQYF
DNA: TGTGCCAGCAGCCCCGGGACTACTACCTACGAGCAGTACTTC

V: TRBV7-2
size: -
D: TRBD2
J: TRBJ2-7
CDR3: CASSPGTSGVYEQYF
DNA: TGTGCCAGCAGCCCTGGTACTAGCGGCGTATACGAGCAGTACTTC

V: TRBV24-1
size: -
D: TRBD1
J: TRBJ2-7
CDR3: CATSEPGQLSYEQYF
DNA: TGTGCCACCAGTGAACCGGGACAGCTCTCCTACGAGCAGTACTTC

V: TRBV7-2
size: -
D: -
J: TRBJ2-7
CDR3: CASSLATASYEQYF
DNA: TGTGCCAGCAGCTTAGCCACAGCATCCTACGAGCAGTACTTC

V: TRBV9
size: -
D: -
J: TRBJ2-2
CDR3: CASSDVGGGGTGELFF
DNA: TGTGCCAGCAGCGACGTAGGAGGGGGAGGGACCGGGGAGCTGTTTTTT

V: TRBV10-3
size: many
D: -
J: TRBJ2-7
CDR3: CAISEEAGQTYEQYF
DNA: TGTGCCATCAGTGAGGAGGCGGGCCAAACCTACGAGCAGTACTTC

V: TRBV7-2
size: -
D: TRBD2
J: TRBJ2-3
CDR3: CASSLGSGRPHTDTQYF
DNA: TGTGCCAGCAGCTTAGGCAGCGGGAGGCCCCACACAGATACGCAGTATTTT

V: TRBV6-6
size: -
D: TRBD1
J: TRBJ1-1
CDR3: CASSSSGGFEAFF
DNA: TGTGCCAGCAGTTCCTCAGGGGGCTTTGAAGCTTTCTTT

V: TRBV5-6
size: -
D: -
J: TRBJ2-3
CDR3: CASSRFRAGTDTQYF
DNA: TGTGCCAGCAGCCGATTTAGAGCGGGCACAGATACGCAGTATTTT

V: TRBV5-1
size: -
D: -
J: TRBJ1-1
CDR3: CASRNDRSNTEAFF
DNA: TGCGCCAGCAGAAATGACAGGAGCAACACTGAAGCTTTCTTT

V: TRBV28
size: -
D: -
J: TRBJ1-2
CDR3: CASRSEGYGYTF
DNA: TGTGCCAGCAGATCTGAGGGCTATGGCTACACCTTC

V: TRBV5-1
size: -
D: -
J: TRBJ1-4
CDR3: CASSLGRGTNEKLFF
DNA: TGCGCCAGCAGCTTGGGCAGGGGAACTAATGAAAAACTGTTTTTT

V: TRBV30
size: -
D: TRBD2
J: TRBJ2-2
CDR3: CAWSGSLAGVRTGELFF
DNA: TGTGCCTGGAGTGGTAGTCTAGCGGGAGTCAGGACCGGGGAGCTGTTTTTT

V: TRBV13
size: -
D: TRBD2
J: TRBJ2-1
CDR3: CASSWGTSNNEQFF
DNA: TGTGCCAGCAGCTGGGGGACTAGTAACAATGAGCAGTTCTTC

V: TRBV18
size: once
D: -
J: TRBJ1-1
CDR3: CASSPVPVREGTEAFF
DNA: TGTGCCAGCTCACCAGTTCCGGTCAGGGAGGGCACTGAAGCTTTCTTT

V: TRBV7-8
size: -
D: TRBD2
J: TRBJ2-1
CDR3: CASSMALAGLYNEQFF
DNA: TGTGCCAGCAGCATGGCCCTAGCGGGCCTTTACAATGAGCAGTTCTTC

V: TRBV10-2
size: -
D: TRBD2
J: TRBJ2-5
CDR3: CASGTSGNPETQYF
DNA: TGCGCCAGTGGGACTAGCGGGAACCCGGAGACCCAGTACTTC